One and the same sample provided the 6 T cell receptor beta chains below, sequenced in a study of cytomegalovirus exposure and HLA in healthy donors. Use of 60 Vbeta and 13 Jbeta primers characterized the PCR. The protocol was immunoSEQ multiplex PCR, while the TCRdb copy is restricted to in-frame clones and leaves out a portion. The profile shows around 120,000 clones, about 59% of them singletons. The sample comprised PBMCs. Receptor source: a woman aged 40-49 years in good health and CMV-seropositive.

The chain uses TRBV27 and TRBJ2-7, with 8 positions matching TRBD2. The V gene's germline CDR1 is MNHEY and CDR2 SMNVEV (reference sequence). The CDR3 contains 15 residues. V lost 7 bases and J lost 1; bases outside the gene matches: 9. For the CDR3, the DNA is TGTGCCAGCACCGCTACGAGCGGGGGTTCCTACGAGCAGTACTTC. It yields the protein CASTATSGGSYEQYF.

V and J are TRBV5-6 and TRBJ2-7; 9 bases match TRBD2. CDR1 is SGHDT and CDR2 is YYEEEE in the germline V gene. This CDR3 spans 16 amino acids. Trimming removed 6 bases from V and 6 bases from J; junction bases left unmatched: 16. The CDR3 nucleotides are TGTGCCAGCACCTCCCGGGAGATGCGGGAGGGCCGCGAGCAGTACTTC. Translated: CASTSREMREGREQYF.

This chain connects TRBV6-1 to TRBJ1-2, with 7 positions matching TRBD1. This CDR3 comprises 13 residues. The germline gives CDR1 MNHNS, CDR2 SASEGT. With 6 bases clipped from V and 5 bases from J, the junction kept 6 bases outside the gene matches. The CDR3 nucleotides read TGTGCCAGCAGAAGGACAGGCCGTTATGGCTACACCTTC. This sequence encodes CASRRTGRYGYTF.

V is TRBV11-2 and J is TRBJ1-1, with 7 bases matching TRBD1. Looked up from germline, CDR1 is SGHAT and CDR2 is FQNNGV. Trimming removed 7 bases from V and 1 base from J; junction bases left unmatched: 6. The CDR3 runs to 14 residues. CDR3 in DNA: TGTGCCAGCACCCACGACAGGGAGAACACTGAAGCTTTCTTT. Its translation: CASTHDRENTEAFF. The full variable domain, rest sourced from reference TRBV11-2 and TRBJ1-1, is EAGVAQSPRYKIIEKRQSVAFWCNPISGHATLYWYQQILGQGPKLLIQFQNNGVVDDSQLPKDRFSAERLKGVDSTLKIQPAKLEDSAVYLCASTHDRENTEAFFGQGTRLTVV.

The chain is built from TRBV27 and TRBJ1-1, with D uncertain. The CDR3 loop spans 14 amino acids. Trimming removed 3 bases at V and 2 bases at J, with 10 bases between. CDR1 is MNHEY and CDR2 is SMNVEV in the germline V gene (reference sequence). In DNA, the CDR3 is TGTGCCAGCAGTTTTAACCGAGCAAACACTGAAGCTTTCTTT. Amino acids: CASSFNRANTEAFF.

This clone showed up just a few times. The chain joins TRBV4-3 to TRBJ2-7; D uncertain. The CDR3 loop spans 15 amino acids. Germline CDR1 reads LGHNA; CDR2 reads YSLEER. V was trimmed by 0 bases and J by 0 bases, leaving 9 bases between them. CDR3 protein: CASSQDHASSYEQYF. In nucleotides, the CDR3 is TGCGCCAGCAGCCAAGATCACGCCAGCTCCTACGAGCAGTACTTC.